This T cell receptor beta chain was sequenced for a study of blood T cell repertoires in COVID-19. Across the whole study: Samples representing acute and convalescent COVID-19 were sourced from the United States, Italy and Spain.

The Seattle patients joined while their infection was active and were tracked longitudinally afterward. Germline values: CDR1 SGHVS, CDR2 FQNEAQ. Trimming took off 5 bases at V and 7 bases at J, with 20 bases between the two ends. CDR3 length: 16 residues. Per the original data handling: Scientists estimated how many nucleated cells there were by amplifying reference gene primers. Clones were sequenced by immunoSEQ multiplex PCR, and TCRdb holds only the in-frame ones, with some missing. V and J calls and clone size come straight from that table; D and trimming were deduced from the DNA. This sample carries 150,000 to 200,000 clones, about 86% of them seen once, and the ten largest clones take over 9%.

The receptor was derived from a woman aged 70-85 years with COVID-19, enrolled during active disease. Specimen: peripheral blood. J is TRBJ1-4 and V is TRBV7-8; possible D gene TRBD1, 5 bases. The CDR3: CASSTPSAGSTEKLFF. The CDR3 DNA reads TGTGCCAGCAGCACCCCATCGGCAGGGTCGACTGAAAAACTGTTTTTT.